This is a list of T cell receptor beta chains from one sample in a study of blood T cell repertoires in COVID-19. The table came from immunoSEQ multiplex PCR; TCRdb's copy has only in-frame clones and leaves some out. The table has 120,000 or so clones, approximately 80% seen once. The sample comprised peripheral blood. All receptors derive from a human donor in a cohort sampled during active COVID-19. Each CDR3 is given with its conserved first and last residue. A D gene is named only where the DNA matches it firmly. Only part of the rows carry a size: once, few, many, or a class if the clone is expanded.

v_call	d_call	cdr3_length	clone_size	j_call	cdr3_nt	cdr3_aa
TRBV5-4	TRBD2	15	.	TRBJ2-1	TGTGCCAGCAGGCAAGGACTAGCGGGGCCCGCTGAGCAGTTCTTC	CASRQGLAGPAEQFF
TRBV9	TRBD2	14	.	TRBJ2-3	TGTGCCAGCACCCTAGCGGGGGGCCCAGATACGCAGTATTTT	CASTLAGGPDTQYF
TRBV25-1	.	14	.	TRBJ1-1	TGTGCCAGCAGTGGAACGGGGGGGGCGACTGAAGCTTTCTTT	CASSGTGGATEAFF
TRBV11-2	TRBD1	16	.	TRBJ1-6	TGTGCCAGCAGCCCCGGACAGGGCCAACCTAATTCACCCCTCCACTTT	CASSPGQGQPNSPLHF
TRBV27	TRBD1	18	.	TRBJ1-1	TGTGCCACCTCGTTTGGGGGTACAGGGGGCTATCAAAACACTGAAGCTTTCTTT	CATSFGGTGGYQNTEAFF
TRBV25-1	TRBD2	15	.	TRBJ2-4	TGTGCCAGCAGTCCTCCGGGGCGCGGGGGTACCATTCAGTACTTC	CASSPPGRGGTIQYF
TRBV18	TRBD1	15	.	TRBJ1-2	TGTGCCAGCTCACCACGAGGACAGGGAGCCCATGGCTACACCTTC	CASSPRGQGAHGYTF
TRBV3-1/TRBV3-2	TRBD1	14	.	TRBJ1-2	TGTGCCAGCAGCCGCCACGGACAGGGGGCATTCTCCACCTTC	CASSRHGQGAFSTF
TRBV24-1	.	16	.	TRBJ1-5	TGTGCCACCAGTGATTCGGCCAGGGGCCACAATCAGCCCCAGCATTTT	CATSDSARGHNQPQHF
TRBV21-1	.	13	.	TRBJ1-5	TGTGCCAGCAGGAGGGTTAGCAATCAGCCCCAGCATTTT	CASRRVSNQPQHF
TRBV16	TRBD2	17	once	TRBJ2-1	TGTGCCAGCAGCCTAACCACCGGACTAGGTCGGTACAATGAGCAGTTCTTC	CASSLTTGLGRYNEQFF
TRBV29-1	.	12	.	TRBJ1-1	TGCAGCGTTGTTAGGAGCAACACTGAAGCTTTCTTT	CSVVRSNTEAFF
TRBV28	.	15	.	TRBJ1-2	TGTGCCAGCAGTTTAGTAGGGCGGGGGTTGGGCGGCTACACCTTC	CASSLVGRGLGGYTF
TRBV9	TRBD1	15	.	TRBJ1-4	TGTGCCAGCAGCCCTACGGACAGGGGGAATGAAAAACTGTTTTTT	CASSPTDRGNEKLFF
TRBV7-2	.	16	few	TRBJ1-3	TGTGCCAGCAGCTGGCAAACGGTTTCGTATCGGGACACCATATATTTT	CASSWQTVSYRDTIYF